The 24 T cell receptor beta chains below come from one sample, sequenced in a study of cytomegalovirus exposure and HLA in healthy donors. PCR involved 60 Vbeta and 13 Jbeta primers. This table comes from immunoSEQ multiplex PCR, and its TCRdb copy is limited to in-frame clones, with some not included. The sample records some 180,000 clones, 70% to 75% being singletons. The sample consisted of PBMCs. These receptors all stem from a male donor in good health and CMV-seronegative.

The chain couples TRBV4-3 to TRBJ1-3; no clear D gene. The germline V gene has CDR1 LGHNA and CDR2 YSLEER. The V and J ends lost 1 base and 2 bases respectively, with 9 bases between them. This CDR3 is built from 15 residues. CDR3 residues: CASSQVGAPGNTIYF. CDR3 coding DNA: TGCGCCAGCAGCCAAGTCGGAGCTCCTGGAAACACCATATATTTT.

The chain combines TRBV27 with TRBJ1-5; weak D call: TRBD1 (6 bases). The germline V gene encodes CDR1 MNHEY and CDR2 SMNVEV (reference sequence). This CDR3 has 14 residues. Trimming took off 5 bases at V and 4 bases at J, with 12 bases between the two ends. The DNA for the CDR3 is TGTGCCAGCAGTCTTGGACAGACTAATCAGCCCCAGCATTTT. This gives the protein CASSLGQTNQPQHF.

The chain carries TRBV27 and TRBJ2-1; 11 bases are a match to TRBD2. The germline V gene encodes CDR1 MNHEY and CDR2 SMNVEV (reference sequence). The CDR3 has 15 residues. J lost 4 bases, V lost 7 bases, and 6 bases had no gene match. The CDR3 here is CASITIAGGYNEQFF. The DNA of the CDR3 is TGTGCCAGCATTACCATAGCGGGAGGGTACAATGAGCAGTTCTTC.

The CDR3 region is CASSSTANYGYTF. The CDR3 DNA follows: TGTGCCAGCAGCTCCACAGCTAACTATGGCTACACCTTC. The chain couples TRBV5-4 to TRBJ1-2; no reliable D call. V lost 3 bases and J 0 bases, leaving 6 bases between the germline ends. This CDR3 comprises 13 residues. Germline CDR1 reads SGHNT; CDR2 reads YYREEE (reference sequence).

CDR3 bases: TGTGCCAGCAGTCGAGGACAGGGCAATCAGCCCCAGCATTTT. It specifies CASSRGQGNQPQHF. The chain is built from TRBV6-5 and TRBJ1-5, with TRBD1 matching 7 bases. The CDR3 is made up of 14 amino acids. J was trimmed by 2 bases and V by 5 bases; bases with no gene match: 3. CDR1 and CDR2 from the germline V gene are MNHEY and SVGAGI.

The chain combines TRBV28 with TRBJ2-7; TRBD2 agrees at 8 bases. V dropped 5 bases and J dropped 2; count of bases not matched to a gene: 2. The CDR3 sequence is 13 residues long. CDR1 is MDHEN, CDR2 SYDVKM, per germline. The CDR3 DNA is TGTGCCAGCAGTCCGGGGGGGACCTACGAGCAGTACTTC. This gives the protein CASSPGGTYEQYF.

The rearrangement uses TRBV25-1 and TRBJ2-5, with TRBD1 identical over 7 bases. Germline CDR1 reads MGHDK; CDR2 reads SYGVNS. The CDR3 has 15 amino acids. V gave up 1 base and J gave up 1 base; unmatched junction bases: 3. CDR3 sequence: CASSESGQAQETQYF. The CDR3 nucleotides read TGTGCCAGCAGTGAATCCGGACAGGCCCAAGAGACCCAGTACTTC.

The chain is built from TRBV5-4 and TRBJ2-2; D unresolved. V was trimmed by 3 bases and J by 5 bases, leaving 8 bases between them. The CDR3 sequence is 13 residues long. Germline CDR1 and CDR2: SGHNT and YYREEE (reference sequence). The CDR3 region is CASSWQVTGELFF. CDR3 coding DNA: TGTGCCAGCAGCTGGCAAGTAACCGGGGAGCTGTTTTTT.

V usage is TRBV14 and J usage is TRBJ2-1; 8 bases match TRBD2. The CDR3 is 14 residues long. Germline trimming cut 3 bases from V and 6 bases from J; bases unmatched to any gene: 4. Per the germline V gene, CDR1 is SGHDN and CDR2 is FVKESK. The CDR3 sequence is CASSHGLAANEQFF. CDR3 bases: TGTGCCAGCAGCCACGGACTAGCAGCCAATGAGCAGTTCTTC.

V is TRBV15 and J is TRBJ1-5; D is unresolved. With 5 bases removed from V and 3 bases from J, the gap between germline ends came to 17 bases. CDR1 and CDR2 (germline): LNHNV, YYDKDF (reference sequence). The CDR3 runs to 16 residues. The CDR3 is CATSGIQRDLNQPQHF. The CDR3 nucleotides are TGTGCCACCAGCGGGATCCAACGGGATCTCAATCAGCCCCAGCATTTT.

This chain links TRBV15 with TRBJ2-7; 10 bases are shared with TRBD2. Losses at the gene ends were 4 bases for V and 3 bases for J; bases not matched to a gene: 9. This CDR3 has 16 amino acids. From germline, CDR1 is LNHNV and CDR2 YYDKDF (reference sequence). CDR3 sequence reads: CATSTPGASGGYEQYF. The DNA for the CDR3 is TGTGCCACCAGCACTCCCGGGGCTAGCGGGGGCTACGAGCAGTACTTC.

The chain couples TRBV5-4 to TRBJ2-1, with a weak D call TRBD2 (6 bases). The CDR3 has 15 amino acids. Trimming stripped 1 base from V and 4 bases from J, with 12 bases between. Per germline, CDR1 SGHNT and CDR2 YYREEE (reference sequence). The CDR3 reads CASSLSRDLYNEQFF. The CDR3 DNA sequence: TGTGCCAGCAGCTTGTCCCGGGACTTATACAATGAGCAGTTCTTC.

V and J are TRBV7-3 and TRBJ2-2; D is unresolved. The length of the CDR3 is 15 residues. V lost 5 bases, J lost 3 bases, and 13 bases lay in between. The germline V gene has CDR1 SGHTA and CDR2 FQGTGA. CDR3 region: CASSPTPTDTGELFF. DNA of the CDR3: TGTGCCAGCAGCCCGACTCCAACCGACACCGGGGAGCTGTTTTTT.

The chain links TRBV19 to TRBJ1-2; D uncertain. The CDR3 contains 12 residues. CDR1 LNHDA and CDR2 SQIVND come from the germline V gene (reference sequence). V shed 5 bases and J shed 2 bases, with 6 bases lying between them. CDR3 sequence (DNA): TGTGCCAGTAGTCCTAAAAACTATGGCTACACCTTC. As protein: CASSPKNYGYTF.

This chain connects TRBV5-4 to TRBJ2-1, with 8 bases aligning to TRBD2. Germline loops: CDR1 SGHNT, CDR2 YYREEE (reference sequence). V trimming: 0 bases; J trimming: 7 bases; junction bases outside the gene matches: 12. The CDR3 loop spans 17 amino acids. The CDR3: CASSLGGRTSPRNEQFF. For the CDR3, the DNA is TGTGCCAGCAGCTTGGGGGGCCGGACTAGCCCCAGGAATGAGCAGTTCTTC.

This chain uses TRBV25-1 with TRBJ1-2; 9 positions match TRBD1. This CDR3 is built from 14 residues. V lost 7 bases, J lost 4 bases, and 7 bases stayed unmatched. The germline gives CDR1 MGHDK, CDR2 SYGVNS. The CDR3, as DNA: TGTGCCAGCACCTCCGGGACAGGGATCTATGGCTACACCTTC. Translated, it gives CASTSGTGIYGYTF.

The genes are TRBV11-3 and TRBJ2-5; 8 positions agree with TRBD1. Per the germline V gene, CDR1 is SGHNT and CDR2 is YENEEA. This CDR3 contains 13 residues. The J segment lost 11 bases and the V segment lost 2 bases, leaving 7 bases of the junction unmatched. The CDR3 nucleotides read TGTGCCAGCAGCTTAAACTCCCAGGGGGCTCAGTACTTC. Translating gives CASSLNSQGAQYF.

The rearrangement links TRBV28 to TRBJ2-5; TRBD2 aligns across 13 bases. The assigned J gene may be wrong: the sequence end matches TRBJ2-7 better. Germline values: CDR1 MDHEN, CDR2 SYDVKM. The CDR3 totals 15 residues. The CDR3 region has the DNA TGTGCCAGCAGTTCCGGACTAGCGGGAGCCCACGAGCAGTACTTC. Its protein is CASSSGLAGAHEQYF.

The CDR3 region has the DNA TGTGCCAGCAGCCAAGATGGGGACTCTTTGTCCTACAATGAGCAGTTCTTC. Translated: CASSQDGDSLSYNEQFF. The V and J genes are TRBV4-2 and TRBJ2-1; perhaps TRBD2 as D (6 bases). This CDR3 spans 17 amino acids. The ends were cut back, 0 bases at V and 1 base at J, with 13 bases in the middle. CDR1 and CDR2 from the germline V gene are LGHNA and YNFKEQ.

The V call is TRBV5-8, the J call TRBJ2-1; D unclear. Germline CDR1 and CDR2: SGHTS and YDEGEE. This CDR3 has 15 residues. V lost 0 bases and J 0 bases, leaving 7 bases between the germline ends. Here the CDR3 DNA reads TGTGCCAGCAGCTTGGACCTCAGCTCCTACAATGAGCAGTTCTTC. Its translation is CASSLDLSSYNEQFF.

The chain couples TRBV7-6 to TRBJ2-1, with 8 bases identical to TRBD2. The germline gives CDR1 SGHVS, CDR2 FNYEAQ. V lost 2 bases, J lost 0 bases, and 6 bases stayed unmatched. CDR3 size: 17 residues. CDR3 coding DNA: TGTGCCAGCAGCTTAAAGGTAGCGGGATCCTCCTACAATGAGCAGTTCTTC. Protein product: CASSLKVAGSSYNEQFF.

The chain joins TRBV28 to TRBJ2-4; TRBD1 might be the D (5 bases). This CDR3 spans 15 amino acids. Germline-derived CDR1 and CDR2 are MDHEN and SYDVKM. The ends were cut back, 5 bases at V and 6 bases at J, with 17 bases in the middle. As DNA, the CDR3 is TGTGCCAGCAGTGCAGGGTCGCCCGTAGGAAACATTCAGTACTTC. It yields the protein CASSAGSPVGNIQYF.

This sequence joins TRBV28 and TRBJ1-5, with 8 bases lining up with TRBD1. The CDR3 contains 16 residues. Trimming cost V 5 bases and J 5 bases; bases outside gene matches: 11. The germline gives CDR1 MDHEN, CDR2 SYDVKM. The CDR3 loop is CASSPLTAGGDQPQHF. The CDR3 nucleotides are TGTGCCAGCAGTCCTCTAACGGCAGGGGGCGATCAGCCCCAGCATTTT.

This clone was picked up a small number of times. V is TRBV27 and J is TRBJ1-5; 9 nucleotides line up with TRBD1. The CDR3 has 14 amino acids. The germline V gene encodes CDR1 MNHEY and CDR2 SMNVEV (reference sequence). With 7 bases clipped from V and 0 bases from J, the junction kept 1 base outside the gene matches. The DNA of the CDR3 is TGTGCCAGCAAACAGGGGGCTAGCAATCAGCCCCAGCATTTT. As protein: CASKQGASNQPQHF.